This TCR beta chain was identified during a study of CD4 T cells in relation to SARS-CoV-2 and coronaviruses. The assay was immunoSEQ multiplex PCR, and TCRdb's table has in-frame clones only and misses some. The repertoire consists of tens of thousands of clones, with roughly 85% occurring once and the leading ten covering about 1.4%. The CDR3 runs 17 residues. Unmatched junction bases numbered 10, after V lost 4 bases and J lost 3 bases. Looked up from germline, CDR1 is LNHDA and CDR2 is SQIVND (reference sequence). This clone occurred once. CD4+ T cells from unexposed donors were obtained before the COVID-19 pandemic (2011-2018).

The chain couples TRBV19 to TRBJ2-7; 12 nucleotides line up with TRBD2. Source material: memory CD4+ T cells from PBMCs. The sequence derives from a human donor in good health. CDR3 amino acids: CASSKGTSGSPFYEQYF. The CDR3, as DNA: TGTGCCAGTAGTAAAGGGACTAGCGGGTCCCCATTCTACGAGCAGTACTTC.